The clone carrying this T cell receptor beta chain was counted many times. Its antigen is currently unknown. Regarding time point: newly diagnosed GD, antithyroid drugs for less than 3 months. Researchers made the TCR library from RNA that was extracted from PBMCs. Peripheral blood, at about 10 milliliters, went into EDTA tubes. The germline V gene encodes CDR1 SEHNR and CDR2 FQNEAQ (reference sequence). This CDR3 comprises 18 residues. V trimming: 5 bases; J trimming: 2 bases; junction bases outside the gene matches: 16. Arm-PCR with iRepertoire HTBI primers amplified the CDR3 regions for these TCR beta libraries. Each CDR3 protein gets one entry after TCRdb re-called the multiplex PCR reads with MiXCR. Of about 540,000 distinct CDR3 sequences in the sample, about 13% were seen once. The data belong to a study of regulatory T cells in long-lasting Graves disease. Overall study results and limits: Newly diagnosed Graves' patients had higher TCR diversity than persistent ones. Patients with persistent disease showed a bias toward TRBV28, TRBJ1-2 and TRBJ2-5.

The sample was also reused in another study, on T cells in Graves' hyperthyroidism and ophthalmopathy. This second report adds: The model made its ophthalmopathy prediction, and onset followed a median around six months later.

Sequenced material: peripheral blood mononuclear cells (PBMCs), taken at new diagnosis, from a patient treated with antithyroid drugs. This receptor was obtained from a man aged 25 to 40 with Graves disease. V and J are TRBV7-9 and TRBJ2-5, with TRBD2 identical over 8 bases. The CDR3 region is CASSLESGRVLGQETQYF. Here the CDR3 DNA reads TGTGCCAGCAGCCTGGAGAGCGGGAGAGTCTTGGGTCAAGAGACCCAGTACTTC.